This note documents a single T cell receptor beta chain sequence. Antigen unknown. The data derive from a study of T cell repertoires in cytomegalovirus infection. The overall study: Well-studied HLA-B-restricted epitopes and recently identified HLA-C-restricted epitopes of CMV were both used in the study. In public TCR beta signatures, there were indications of both CMV infection and matching HLA type.

Germline CDR1 and CDR2: SNHLY and FYNNEI. The CDR3 is made up of 11 amino acids. A single record per CDR3 protein comes from TCRdb applying MiXCR to the reads. The sample has approximately 100,000 distinct CDR3 sequences, roughly 39% seen once. The study's findings and limits: HLA-C-restricted CMV-specific TCR beta clonotypes prevailed in the ex vivo response.

This specimen consisted of CD8+ T cells from cultured PBMCs, obtained from culture after CMV antigen stimulation. The receptor was derived from a human donor in good health (CMV status not recorded). Some clones in this sample may be carry-over from other donors' samples. The V and J genes are TRBV2 and TRBJ2-4; no clear D. For the CDR3, the DNA is TGTAGCGTGGGGTCCAAAAACATTCAGTACTTC. It is translated as CSVGSKNIQYF.